This TCR beta chain was identified in a study of cytomegalovirus exposure and HLA in healthy donors. The CDR3 sequence is 14 residues long. Germline V gene sequence: CDR1 SNHLY, CDR2 FYNNEI. With 7 bases removed from V and 6 bases from J, the gap between germline ends came to 16 bases. PCR amplification relied on 60 Vbeta primers (plus 13 Jbeta primers). Method: immunoSEQ multiplex PCR; TCRdb's copy keeps in-frame clones and lacks some. The sample has roughly 150,000 clones; 80% are singletons. Comments on this clone: Its target is not known.

Broader study findings: Earlier findings revealed that most TCR beta V segments proved productive either about 90% or about 30% of the time. Among the CMV-associated chains, a few were confirmed in vitro as specific for CMV antigens. For most TCR sequences rarity was the rule, although some public TCRs occurred in many donors.

The chain is built from TRBV2 and TRBJ2-4, with a weak D call TRBD2 (7 bases). This receptor was taken from a man aged 18 to 35 in good health and CMV-seropositive. Material for sequencing was PBMCs. CDR3 nucleotide sequence: TGTGCCAGCACGTTTGGGGGGGCGGGAAACATTCAGTACTTC. The encoded protein is CASTFGGAGNIQYF. The whole variable domain, filled in from reference TRBV2 and TRBJ2-4, reads EPEVTQTPSHQVTQMGQEVILRCVPISNHLYFYWYRQILGQKVEFLVSFYNNEISEKSEIFDDQFSVERPDGSNFTLKIRSTKLEDSAMYFCASTFGGAGNIQYFGAGTRLSVL.